These T cell receptor beta chains were read from a single sample in a study of blood T cell repertoires in COVID-19. This table comes from immunoSEQ multiplex PCR, and its TCRdb copy is limited to in-frame clones, with some not included. The sample consists of 100,000 to 150,000 clones, 70% to 90% of them appearing once. Sample: peripheral blood. The receptors derive from a man in his 70s who had recovered from COVID-19. Both conserved end residues are part of each CDR3. D genes are given only for firm matches. Only some rows state a clone size, as once, few, many or a class for expanded clones.

size,D,V,J,DNA,CDR3
NA,TRBD2,TRBV9,TRBJ2-5,TGTGCCAGCAGCGTAGCCGGGGGGGCGGCCGATAACCAAGAGACCCAGTACTTC,CASSVAGGAADNQETQYF
NA,TRBD1,TRBV19,TRBJ1-2,TGTGCCAGTAGTCCGGACAGGGGGTACTATGGCTACACCTTC,CASSPDRGYYGYTF
NA,NA,TRBV2,TRBJ2-2,TGTGCCAGCAACCCTCAGGGAGGTGTAACCGGGGAGCTGTTTTTT,CASNPQGGVTGELFF
NA,TRBD1,TRBV3-1/TRBV3-2,TRBJ2-5,TGTGCCAGCAGCCAATGGGACAGAAGGGAGACCCAGTACTTC,CASSQWDRRETQYF
NA,TRBD1,TRBV13,TRBJ1-1,TGTGCCAGCAGCTTACTTAGGGGGCAGGGGGCTTTCTTT,CASSLLRGQGAFF
NA,NA,TRBV12-3/TRBV12-4,TRBJ1-2,TGTGCCAGCAGTCTCAGGGGAAGTTTTAGCTACACCTTC,CASSLRGSFSYTF
NA,TRBD1,TRBV29-1,TRBJ2-3,TGCAGCGTTGACGACAGGGCGGGCACAGATACGCAGTATTTT,CSVDDRAGTDTQYF
NA,TRBD1,TRBV6-2/TRBV6-3,TRBJ2-6,TGTGCCAGCAGCGCAGGGGGCGCTGGGGCCAACGTCCTGACTTTC,CASSAGGAGANVLTF
few,NA,TRBV5-4,TRBJ1-1,TGTGCCAGCAGCTTCCGGGGGATCACTGAAGCTTTCTTT,CASSFRGITEAFF
once,TRBD1,TRBV20-1,TRBJ2-7,TGCAGTGCTAGTGTTGGGCCGGGACGGGACAGGGGGTTACACGAGCAGTACTTC,CSASVGPGRDRGLHEQYF
NA,TRBD1,TRBV5-1,TRBJ1-1,TGCGCCAGCAGCTCGGGGACAGGGGGCACTGAAGCTTTCTTT,CASSSGTGGTEAFF
NA,NA,TRBV5-1,TRBJ2-2,TGCGCCAGCACCTCTAGCGACACCGGGGAGCTGTTTTTT,CASTSSDTGELFF
few,TRBD1,TRBV19,TRBJ1-1,TGTGCCAGCTCCGACAGGGTGAACACTGAAGCTTTCTTT,CASSDRVNTEAFF
NA,NA,TRBV6-5,TRBJ2-1,TGTGCCAGCCGACTAGACGCCACACCCGAAGAAGAGTTCTTC,CASRLDATPEEEFF
few,NA,TRBV28,TRBJ2-5,TGTGCCAGCAGTTTAAGGCTAGCCTTAGAGACCCAGTACTTC,CASSLRLALETQYF
NA,TRBD1,TRBV2,TRBJ1-5,TGTGCCAGCAGACAGGGGGCTCAGCCCCAGCATTTT,CASRQGAQPQHF
NA,TRBD1,TRBV29-1,TRBJ2-7,TGCAGCGTTGAACTGGGACAGCACTACGAGCAGTACTTC,CSVELGQHYEQYF
NA,NA,TRBV11-2,TRBJ2-7,TGTGCCAGCAGCTTGAATAGCGGAGTCCCCTACGAGCAGTACTTC,CASSLNSGVPYEQYF
NA,NA,TRBV2,TRBJ1-6,TGTGCCAGCAAGGTCAGGCAGACGAATTCACCCCTCCACTTT,CASKVRQTNSPLHF
NA,TRBD1,TRBV5-5,TRBJ1-4,TGTGCCAGCAGTAATGGACAGGGAGCTAATGAAAAACTGTTTTTT,CASSNGQGANEKLFF
NA,NA,TRBV6-6,TRBJ1-5,TGTGCCAGCAGGGATAACCAGGGCAATCAGCCCCAGCATTTT,CASRDNQGNQPQHF